Here is one T cell receptor beta chain with its context. Antigen: not known. Drawing of peripheral blood yielded approximately 10 milliliters from each donor. The sample is drawn from a study of blood T cells in healthy people across ages. Looking at the study overall: In model experiments, template switching was able to capture about one barcoded beta molecule for every two T cells that were present.

For the second PCR, which ran for 7 to 11 cycles, a sample-barcoded 5' primer and a J-beta primer mix were used. TCRdb ran MiXCR on the 5' RACE reads and lists one entry per CDR3 protein. The data hold about 1.4 million distinct CDR3 sequences, with around 55% observed a single time. Germline V CDR1 and CDR2: DFQATT, SNEGSKA (reference sequence). The CDR3 is 16 residues long. V was pared by 0 bases and J by 0 bases, with 12 bases between. General study findings and limits: One million T cells yielded diversity estimates that were considered underestimates. Older age went with lower TCR beta diversity per million T cells, in a roughly linear way.

The sequence was collected from a man between 18 and 29 years old in good health. The sequenced sample consisted of blood. V and J are TRBV20-1 and TRBJ2-1, with D maybe TRBD2 (6 bases). Written as DNA, the CDR3 is TGCAGTGCTAGAGATTTAGCGGCAAGCTCCTACAATGAGCAGTTCTTC. Its translation: CSARDLAASSYNEQFF.